The 14 T cell receptor beta chains in this list originate from one sample, sequenced in a study of cytomegalovirus exposure and HLA in healthy donors. This table comes from immunoSEQ multiplex PCR, and its TCRdb copy is limited to in-frame clones, with some not included. The sample consists of 70,000 to 75,000 clones, about 93% of them appearing once. The source material was PBMCs. The receptors here all came from a woman between 18 and 29 years old in good health and CMV-seropositive.

The J gene is TRBJ2-1, the V gene TRBV10-3, with D perhaps TRBD1 (6 bases). Between the trimmed V and J ends, which lost 7 bases and 1 base, there was a span of 8 bases. CDR1 ENHRY and CDR2 SYGVKD come from the germline V gene. The CDR3 contains 13 residues. The CDR3 loop is CAIKGGSYNEQFF. CDR3 bases: TGTGCCATCAAAGGGGGTTCCTACAATGAGCAGTTCTTC.

This chain links TRBV5-4 with TRBJ2-5; tentative D call: TRBD2 (7 bases). The CDR3 extends over 14 amino acids. CDR1 SGHNT and CDR2 YYREEE come from the germline V gene (reference sequence). The V end lost 0 bases, the J end lost 4 bases, and 10 bases lay between the germline ends. CDR3: CASSLEGEGETQYF. DNA for the CDR3: TGTGCCAGCAGCTTGGAGGGGGAGGGAGAGACCCAGTACTTC. The full variable domain, with the rest looked up from reference TRBV5-4 and TRBJ2-5, is ETGVTQSPTHLIKTRGQQVTLRCSSQSGHNTVSWYQQALGQGPQFIFQYYREEENGRGNFPPRFSGLQFPNYSSELNVNALELDDSALYLCASSLEGEGETQYFGPGTRLLVL.

The chain employs TRBV2 and TRBJ2-5; 8 bases are shared with TRBD1. CDR3 length equals 14 residues. The trim removed 3 bases at V and 6 bases at J, leaving 6 bases unmatched. Germline V gives CDR1 SNHLY, CDR2 FYNNEI. The DNA for the CDR3 is TGTGCCAGCAGTGACGAGCAGGGGGCGAAGACCCAGTACTTC. Protein: CASSDEQGAKTQYF.

The chain recombines TRBV7-2 with TRBJ1-3; D uncertain. The germline gives CDR1 SGHTA, CDR2 FQGNSA. The CDR3 length is 16 residues. Trimming shortened V by 1 base and J by 1 base, and 11 bases separated the two germline ends. The CDR3 DNA is TGTGCCAGCAGCTTAGAGGGAGTTGTGTCTGGAAACACCATATATTTT. Translating gives CASSLEGVVSGNTIYF. The full variable domain, with the rest looked up from reference TRBV7-2 and TRBJ1-3, is GAGVSQSPSNKVTEKGKDVELRCDPISGHTALYWYRQSLGQGLEFLIYFQGNSAPDKSGLPSDRFSAERTGGSVSTLTIQRTQQEDSAVYLCASSLEGVVSGNTIYFGEGSWLTVV.

The chain combines TRBV18 with TRBJ1-2; TRBD1 agrees at 12 bases. V was clipped by 3 bases and J by 7 bases; unmatched bases: 6. Germline V gene data show CDR1 as KGHSH and CDR2 as LQKENI. The CDR3 is 15 residues long. CDR3 in amino acids: CASSPGTGGAGGYTF. DNA of the CDR3: TGTGCCAGCTCACCTGGGACAGGGGGCGCCGGTGGCTACACCTTC.

The chain has TRBV9 and TRBJ2-3; D call uncertain. The CDR3 spans 14 residues. With 0 bases removed from V and 3 bases from J, the gap between germline ends came to 8 bases. Per the germline V gene, CDR1 is SGDLS and CDR2 is YYNGEE. CDR3 nucleotides: TGTGCCAGCAGCGTAGGTCTAGGAACAGATACGCAGTATTTT. Amino acid sequence: CASSVGLGTDTQYF.

The chain combines TRBV21-1 with TRBJ2-5; TRBD1 is taken as the D call from the table, unchecked against the DNA. TRBV21-1 is marked as a pseudogene. The CDR3 is 13 residues long. The CDR3 bases are TGTGCCAGCAGCAAGGGACAGAAGGAGACCCAGTACTTC. Its translation is CASSKGQKETQYF.

J is TRBJ2-2 and V is TRBV19; 8 bases map to TRBD2. The germline gives CDR1 LNHDA, CDR2 SQIVND (reference sequence). The CDR3 runs 14 residues. Unmatched junction bases numbered 4, after V lost 4 bases and J lost 6 bases. CDR3 residues: CASSRTSSSGELFF. CDR3 DNA: TGTGCCAGTAGTAGGACTAGCAGTTCCGGGGAGCTGTTTTTT.

The genes are TRBV4-1 and TRBJ2-7, with a possible D match to TRBD1 (7 bases). CDR1 MGHRA and CDR2 YSYEKL come from the germline V gene. V was trimmed by 0 bases and J by 1 base, leaving 13 bases between them. The CDR3 sequence is 16 residues long. In nucleotides, the CDR3 is TGCGCCAGCAGCCAAGATAGGAGGGGGCAATCCTACGAGCAGTACTTC. It specifies CASSQDRRGQSYEQYF.

This chain connects TRBV18 to TRBJ1-5; maybe TRBD1 (5 bases). The ends were cut back, 3 bases at V and 0 bases at J, with 12 bases in the middle. The CDR3 is 16 residues long. Germline-derived CDR1 and CDR2 are KGHSH and LQKENI. DNA for the CDR3: TGTGCCAGCTCACCTCCCGGGGGAAATAGCAATCAGCCCCAGCATTTT. Protein product: CASSPPGGNSNQPQHF.

V is TRBV9 and J is TRBJ2-2, with 9 nucleotides matching TRBD2. The CDR3 has 15 amino acids. The V gene end was trimmed by 3 bases and the J gene end by 10 bases; junction bases not matched to a gene: 10. Looked up from germline, CDR1 is SGDLS and CDR2 is YYNGEE. CDR3 nucleotides: TGTGCCAGCAGCGCCGCCCTAGCTAGCGGGGCGGAGCTGTTTTTT. Translating it yields CASSAALASGAELFF.

The rearrangement links TRBV2 to TRBJ2-1, with 14 nucleotides matching TRBD2. The germline gives CDR1 SNHLY, CDR2 FYNNEI. This CDR3 region has 18 residues. After removal of 3 bases from V and 9 bases from J, the junction contained 13 bases not matched to a gene. In nucleotides, the CDR3 is TGTGCCAGCAGTGAGCCTTACATTTGGGGACTAGCGGGAGCTGAGCAGTTCTTC. Translated: CASSEPYIWGLAGAEQFF.

V and J are TRBV5-1 and TRBJ2-2; 9 bases match TRBD2. Germline lookup yields CDR1 SGHRS and CDR2 YFSETQ. The CDR3 covers 15 residues. J lost 6 bases, V lost 0 bases, and 3 bases had no gene match. The CDR3 is CASSLGIAGAGELFF. In DNA form, the CDR3 reads TGCGCCAGCAGCTTGGGGATAGCGGGGGCCGGGGAGCTGTTTTTT.

This clone is a singleton in its sample. Written as DNA, the CDR3 is TGTGCCAGAAGCTTGGTACAGCGGGAGGGCCGATATAACCTCACCGGGGAGCTGTTTTTT. Its protein product is CARSLVQREGRYNLTGELFF. The chain links TRBV5-3 to TRBJ2-2, with 10 bases identical to TRBD2. TRBV5-3 is marked as an open reading frame, function uncertain. J gave up 4 bases and V 0 bases, and 15 bases lay outside the gene matches. There are 20 residues in the CDR3.